This T cell receptor beta chain was observed in a study of control samples from healthy donors and cancer patients. V was cut by 6 bases and J by 1 base, with 13 bases left in between. The germline V gene has CDR1 MGHRA and CDR2 YSYEKL. This CDR3 region has 15 residues. TCRdb keeps only in-frame clones here, not all; method: immunoSEQ multiplex PCR. The sample holds about 74,000 clones, approximately 91% seen once. The sequenced sample was blood. The clonotype originates from a woman between 45 and 65 years old in good health. This sequence joins TRBV4-1 and TRBJ2-1; tentative D call: TRBD2 (7 bases). The CDR3 nucleotides read TGCGCCAGCAGACGGGGGGCTGGGTCCTACAATGAGCAGTTCTTC. It codes for CASRRGAGSYNEQFF.